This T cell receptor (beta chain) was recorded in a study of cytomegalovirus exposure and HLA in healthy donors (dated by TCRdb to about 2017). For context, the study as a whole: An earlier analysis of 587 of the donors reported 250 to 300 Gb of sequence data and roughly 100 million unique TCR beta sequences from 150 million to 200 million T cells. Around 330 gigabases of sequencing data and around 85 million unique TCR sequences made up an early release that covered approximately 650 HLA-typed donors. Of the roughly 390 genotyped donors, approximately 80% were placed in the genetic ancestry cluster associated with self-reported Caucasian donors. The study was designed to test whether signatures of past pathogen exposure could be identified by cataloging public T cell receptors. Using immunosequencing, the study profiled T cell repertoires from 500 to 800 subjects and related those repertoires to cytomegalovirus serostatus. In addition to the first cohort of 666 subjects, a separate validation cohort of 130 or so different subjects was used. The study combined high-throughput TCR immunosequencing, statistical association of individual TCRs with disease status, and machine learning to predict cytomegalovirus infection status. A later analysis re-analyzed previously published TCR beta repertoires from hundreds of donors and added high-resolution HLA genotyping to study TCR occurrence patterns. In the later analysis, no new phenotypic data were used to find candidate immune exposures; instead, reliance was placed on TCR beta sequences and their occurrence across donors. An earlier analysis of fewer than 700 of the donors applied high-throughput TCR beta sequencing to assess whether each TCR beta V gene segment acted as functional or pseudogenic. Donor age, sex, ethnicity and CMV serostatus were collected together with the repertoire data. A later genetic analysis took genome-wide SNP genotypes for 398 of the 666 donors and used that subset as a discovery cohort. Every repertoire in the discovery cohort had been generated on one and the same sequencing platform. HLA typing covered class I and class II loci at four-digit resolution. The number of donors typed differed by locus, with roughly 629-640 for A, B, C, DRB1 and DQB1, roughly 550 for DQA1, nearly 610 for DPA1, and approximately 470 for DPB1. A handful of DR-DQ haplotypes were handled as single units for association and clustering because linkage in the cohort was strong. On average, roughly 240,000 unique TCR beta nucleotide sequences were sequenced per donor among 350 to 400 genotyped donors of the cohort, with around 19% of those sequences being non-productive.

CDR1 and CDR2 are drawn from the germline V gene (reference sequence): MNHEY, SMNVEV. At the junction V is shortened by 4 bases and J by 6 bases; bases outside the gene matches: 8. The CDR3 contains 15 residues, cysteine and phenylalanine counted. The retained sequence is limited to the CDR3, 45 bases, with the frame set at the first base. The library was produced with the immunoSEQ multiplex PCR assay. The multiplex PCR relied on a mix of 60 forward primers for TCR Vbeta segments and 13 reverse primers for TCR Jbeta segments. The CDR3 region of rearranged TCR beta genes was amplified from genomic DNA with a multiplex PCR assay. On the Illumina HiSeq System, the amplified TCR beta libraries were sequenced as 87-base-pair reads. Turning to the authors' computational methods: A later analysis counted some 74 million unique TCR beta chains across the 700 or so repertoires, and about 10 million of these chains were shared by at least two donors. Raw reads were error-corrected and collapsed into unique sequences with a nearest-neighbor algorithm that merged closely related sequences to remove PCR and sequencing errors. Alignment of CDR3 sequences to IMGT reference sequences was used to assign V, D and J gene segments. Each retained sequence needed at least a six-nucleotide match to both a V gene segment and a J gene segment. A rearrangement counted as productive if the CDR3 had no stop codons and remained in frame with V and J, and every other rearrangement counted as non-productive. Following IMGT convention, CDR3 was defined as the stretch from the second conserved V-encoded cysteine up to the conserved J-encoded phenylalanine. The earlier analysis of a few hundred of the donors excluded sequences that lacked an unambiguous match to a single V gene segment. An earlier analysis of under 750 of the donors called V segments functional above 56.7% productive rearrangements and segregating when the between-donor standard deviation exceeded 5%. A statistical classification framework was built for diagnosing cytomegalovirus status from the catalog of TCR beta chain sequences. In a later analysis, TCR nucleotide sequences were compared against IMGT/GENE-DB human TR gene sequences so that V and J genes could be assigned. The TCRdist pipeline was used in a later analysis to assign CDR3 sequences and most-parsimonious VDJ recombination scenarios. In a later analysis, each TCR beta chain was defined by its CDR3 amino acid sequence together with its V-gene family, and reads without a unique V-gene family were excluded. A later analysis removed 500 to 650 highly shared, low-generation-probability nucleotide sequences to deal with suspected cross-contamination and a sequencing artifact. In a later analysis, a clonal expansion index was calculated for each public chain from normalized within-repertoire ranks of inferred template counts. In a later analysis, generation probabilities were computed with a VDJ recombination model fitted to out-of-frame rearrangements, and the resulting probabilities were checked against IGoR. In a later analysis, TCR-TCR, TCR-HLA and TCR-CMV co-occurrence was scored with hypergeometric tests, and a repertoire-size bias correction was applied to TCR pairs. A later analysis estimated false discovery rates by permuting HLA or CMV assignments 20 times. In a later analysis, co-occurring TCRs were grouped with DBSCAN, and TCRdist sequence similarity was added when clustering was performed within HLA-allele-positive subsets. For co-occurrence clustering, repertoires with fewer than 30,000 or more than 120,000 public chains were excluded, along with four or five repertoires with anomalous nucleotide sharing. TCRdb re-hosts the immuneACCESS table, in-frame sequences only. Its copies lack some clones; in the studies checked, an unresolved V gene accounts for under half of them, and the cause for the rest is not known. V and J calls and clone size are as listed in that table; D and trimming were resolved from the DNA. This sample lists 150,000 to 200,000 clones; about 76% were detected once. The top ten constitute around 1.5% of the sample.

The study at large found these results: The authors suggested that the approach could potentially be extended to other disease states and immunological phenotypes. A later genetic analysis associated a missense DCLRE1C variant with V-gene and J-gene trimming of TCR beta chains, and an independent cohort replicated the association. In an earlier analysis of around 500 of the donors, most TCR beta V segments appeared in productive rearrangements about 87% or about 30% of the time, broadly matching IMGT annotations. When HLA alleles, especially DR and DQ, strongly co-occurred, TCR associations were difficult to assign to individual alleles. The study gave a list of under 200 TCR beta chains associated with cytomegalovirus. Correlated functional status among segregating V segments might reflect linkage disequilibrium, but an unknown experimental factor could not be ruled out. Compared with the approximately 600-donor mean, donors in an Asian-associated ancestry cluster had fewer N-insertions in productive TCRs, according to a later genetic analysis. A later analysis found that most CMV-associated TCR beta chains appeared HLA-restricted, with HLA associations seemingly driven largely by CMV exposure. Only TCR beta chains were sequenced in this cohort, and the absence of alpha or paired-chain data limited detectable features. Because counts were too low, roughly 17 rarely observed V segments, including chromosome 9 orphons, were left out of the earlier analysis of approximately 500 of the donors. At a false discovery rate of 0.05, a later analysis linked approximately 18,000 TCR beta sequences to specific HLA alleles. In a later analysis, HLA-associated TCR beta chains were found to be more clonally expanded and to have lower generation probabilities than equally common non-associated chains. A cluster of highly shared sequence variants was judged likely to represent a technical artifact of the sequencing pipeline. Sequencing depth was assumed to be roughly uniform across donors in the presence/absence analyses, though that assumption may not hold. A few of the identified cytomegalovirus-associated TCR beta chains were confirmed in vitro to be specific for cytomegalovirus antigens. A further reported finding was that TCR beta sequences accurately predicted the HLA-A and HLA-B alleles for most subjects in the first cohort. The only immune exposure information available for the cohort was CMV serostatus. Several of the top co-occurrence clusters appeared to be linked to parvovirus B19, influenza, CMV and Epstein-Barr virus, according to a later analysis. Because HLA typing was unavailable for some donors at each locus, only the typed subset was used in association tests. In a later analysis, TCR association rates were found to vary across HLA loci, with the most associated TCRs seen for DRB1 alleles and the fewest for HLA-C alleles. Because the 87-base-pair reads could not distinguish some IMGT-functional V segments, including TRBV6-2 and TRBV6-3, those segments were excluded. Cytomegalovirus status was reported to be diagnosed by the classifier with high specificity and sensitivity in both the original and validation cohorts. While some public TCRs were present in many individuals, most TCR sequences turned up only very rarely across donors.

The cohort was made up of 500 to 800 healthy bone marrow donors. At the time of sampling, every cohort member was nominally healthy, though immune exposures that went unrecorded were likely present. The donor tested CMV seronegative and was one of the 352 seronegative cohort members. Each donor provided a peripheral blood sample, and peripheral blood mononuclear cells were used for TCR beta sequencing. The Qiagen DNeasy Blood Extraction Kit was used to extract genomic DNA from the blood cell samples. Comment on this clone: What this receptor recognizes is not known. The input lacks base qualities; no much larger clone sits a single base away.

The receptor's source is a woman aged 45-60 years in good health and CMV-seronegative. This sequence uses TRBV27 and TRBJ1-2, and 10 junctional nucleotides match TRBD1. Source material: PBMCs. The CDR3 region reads CASSSFGTGEDGYTF. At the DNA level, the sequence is TGTGCCAGCAGTTCTTTCGGGACAGGGGAGGATGGCTACACCTTC.